The rows below give T cell receptor beta chains drawn from one sample of a study of T cell responses to AZD1222 COVID-19 vaccine. Clones were sequenced by immunoSEQ multiplex PCR, and TCRdb holds only the in-frame ones, with some missing. The data hold about 81,000 clones, with just over 85% observed a single time. The starting material was peripheral blood, obtained 28 days after the second AZD1222 dose. The receptor set was obtained from an adult who received the AZD1222 COVID-19 vaccine. CDR3s include the opening cysteine and the closing phenylalanine or tryptophan. D genes are given only for firm matches. Size is omitted from some rows. Given values are once, few, many or a class for expanded clones.

j_call v_call d_call clone_size cdr3_aa cdr3_nt
TRBJ1-6 TRBV7-9 TRBD1 NA CASTKGQDNSPLHF TGTGCCAGCACCAAGGGACAGGATAATTCACCCCTCCACTTT
TRBJ2-1 TRBV19 TRBD2 once CAAGTSGSNEQFF TGTGCCGCCGGGACTAGCGGTTCCAATGAGCAGTTCTTC
TRBJ2-5 TRBV10-1 NA NA CASSGTGLAGSPQETQYF TGCGCCAGCAGTGGGACAGGACTGGCGGGGTCGCCCCAAGAGACCCAGTACTTC
TRBJ2-3 TRBV5-1 TRBD2 NA CASSLDFRGGTDTQYF TGCGCCAGCAGCTTGGATTTCCGGGGGGGCACAGATACGCAGTATTTT
TRBJ2-6 TRBV27 TRBD2 once CASSLSSPSGSSGANVLTF TGTGCCAGCAGTTTATCGTCCCCTAGCGGGAGCTCTGGGGCCAACGTCCTGACTTTC
TRBJ2-2 TRBV15 NA NA CATSRAQPVSFRWNTGELFF TGTGCCACCAGCAGAGCCCAGCCCGTTTCGTTTCGTTGGAACACCGGGGAGCTGTTTTTT
TRBJ1-6 TRBV3-1/TRBV3-2 NA NA CASSPRPKSSPLHF TGTGCCAGCAGCCCCCGACCTAAGAGTTCACCCCTCCACTTT
TRBJ2-3 TRBV29-1 NA NA CSAHTRTDTQYF TGCAGCGCCCACACGAGGACAGATACGCAGTATTTT
TRBJ2-7 TRBV4-3 NA NA CASSQGGGGQAEYEQYF TGCGCCAGCAGCCAAGGGGGAGGGGGACAGGCCGAATACGAGCAGTACTTC
TRBJ2-2 TRBV7-8 NA NA CASSLALFGGDTGELFF TGTGCCAGCAGCTTAGCGCTTTTTGGGGGAGACACCGGGGAGCTGTTTTTT
TRBJ2-1 TRBV29-1 NA medium-sized CSVTRVQEQFF TGCAGCGTCACCAGAGTCCAGGAGCAGTTCTTC
TRBJ1-2 TRBV30 NA once CAWSILTSLHTF TGTGCCTGGAGTATACTGACGTCTTTACACACCTTC
TRBJ2-2 TRBV7-3 TRBD2 once CASSTSGGLAGGPPGELFF TGTGCCAGCAGCACTTCAGGGGGCCTAGCGGGAGGGCCCCCCGGGGAGCTGTTTTTT
TRBJ2-2 TRBV28 NA NA CASSLTASVITGELFF TGTGCCAGCAGTTTAACTGCTAGCGTCATCACCGGGGAGCTGTTTTTT
TRBJ2-4 TRBV4-3 NA NA CASSQDSADRGGTSQNIQYF TGCGCCAGCAGCCAAGATTCGGCAGATCGGGGCGGGACCTCCCAAAACATTCAGTACTTC
TRBJ1-2 TRBV11-2 NA NA CASSQGSNYGYTF TGTGCCAGCAGCCAGGGAAGCAACTATGGCTACACCTTC
TRBJ2-2 TRBV4-1 TRBD2 NA CASSSIISGRIGELFF TGCGCCAGCAGCAGCATTATAAGCGGGAGGATCGGGGAGCTGTTTTTT
TRBJ2-3 TRBV5-4 TRBD2 NA CASSLGLAGGPVGDTQYF TGTGCCAGCAGCCTGGGACTAGCGGGGGGGCCCGTGGGAGATACGCAGTATTTT
TRBJ1-5 TRBV18 NA NA CASSGDNQPQHF TGTGCCAGCTCAGGCGACAATCAGCCCCAGCATTTT
TRBJ2-7 TRBV10-3 NA NA CAISDGTYEQYF TGTGCCATCAGTGACGGGACCTACGAGCAGTACTTC
TRBJ2-2 TRBV11-2 NA NA CASSLVGGGSTGELFF TGTGCCAGCAGCTTAGTAGGGGGTGGGTCCACCGGGGAGCTGTTTTTT
TRBJ1-2 TRBV28 TRBD1 NA CASTQGGTAYGYTF TGTGCCAGCACCCAGGGTGGGACAGCTTATGGCTACACCTTC
TRBJ1-2 TRBV5-6 NA NA CASSRGGWGGYGYTF TGTGCCAGCAGCCGCGGTGGATGGGGGGGCTATGGCTACACCTTC
TRBJ2-7 TRBV9 NA NA CASSALGGPGDEQYF TGTGCCAGCAGCGCCTTAGGGGGTCCAGGGGATGAGCAGTACTTC
TRBJ1-2 TRBV5-1 TRBD1 few CASSLMGDRVYGYTF TGCGCCAGCAGCTTGATGGGGGACAGGGTCTATGGCTACACCTTC
TRBJ2-4 TRBV6-6 TRBD2 NA CASSDTAGTRQYF TGTGCCAGCAGCGATACCGCCGGGACTAGGCAGTACTTC
TRBJ2-1 TRBV3-1/TRBV3-2 NA NA CASSQVRSSYNEQFF TGTGCCAGCAGCCAAGTCCGAAGCTCCTACAATGAGCAGTTCTTC
TRBJ2-7 TRBV5-6 NA NA CASSPDISYEQYF TGTGCCAGCAGCCCGGACATCTCCTACGAGCAGTACTTC
TRBJ2-7 TRBV5-1 TRBD2 NA CASSLAGTSGSLSYEQYF TGCGCCAGCAGCTTGGCCGGGACTAGCGGGAGTTTATCCTACGAGCAGTACTTC
TRBJ1-1 TRBV12-5 NA NA CASGRDTAPGFF TGTGCTAGTGGCCGCGACACTGCCCCGGGGTTCTTT
TRBJ2-1 TRBV27 TRBD1 once CASRPGQGPKSSYNEQFF TGTGCCAGCAGACCCGGACAGGGGCCCAAAAGCTCCTACAATGAGCAGTTCTTC
TRBJ2-7 TRBV28 TRBD1 few CASSAFFGDSPYEQYF TGTGCCAGCAGTGCCTTTTTCGGGGACAGCCCCTACGAGCAGTACTTC
TRBJ1-3 TRBV5-1 NA NA CASSSGGSSGNTIYF TGCGCCAGCAGTTCCGGGGGGAGCTCTGGAAACACCATATATTTT
TRBJ1-3 TRBV28 NA NA CASSLAGAGSGNTIYF TGTGCCAGCAGTTTAGCGGGGGCAGGCTCTGGAAACACCATATATTTT
TRBJ2-2 TRBV7-2 NA NA CASSLFANTGELFF TGTGCCAGCAGCCTCTTCGCGAACACCGGGGAGCTGTTTTTT
TRBJ1-1 TRBV2 NA NA CASSAQNTEAFF TGTGCCAGCAGTGCCCAGAACACTGAAGCTTTCTTT
TRBJ2-3 TRBV7-3 NA once CASSLTQGGGSDTQYF TGTGCCAGCAGCTTAACACAGGGTGGAGGGTCGGATACGCAGTATTTT
TRBJ1-2 TRBV5-1 NA NA CASSWAGEGYTF TGCGCCAGCAGCTGGGCCGGGGAGGGCTACACCTTC
TRBJ1-4 TRBV29-1 NA NA CSVAGEVGTNEKLFF TGCAGCGTCGCAGGGGAGGTGGGAACTAATGAAAAACTGTTTTTT
TRBJ1-3 TRBV28 NA once CASTQLGGFGGNTIYF TGTGCCAGCACCCAATTAGGCGGGTTTGGTGGAAACACCATATATTTT
TRBJ1-3 TRBV7-9 NA NA CAIVISSGNTIYF TGTGCCATCGTTATTTCCTCTGGAAACACCATATATTTT